A single sample gave rise to the 32 T cell receptor beta chains below, sequenced in a study of blood T cell repertoires in COVID-19 (dated by TCRdb to the early 2020s). Library prep was done by the immunoSEQ multiplex PCR assay. TCRdb holds this immuneACCESS table with in-frame rearrangements only. Some clones are missing; in checked studies, unresolved V genes explain under half, and the rest has no known cause. This sample holds under 250,000 clones; more than 70% were observed only once. The ten largest clones add up to approximately 6.2% of the sample. Sequenced sample: peripheral blood. These receptors were collected from a woman over 75 with COVID-19, enrolled during active disease.

In this sample, this clone turned up many times. The rearrangement links TRBV18 to TRBJ1-2; 11 bases agree with TRBD1. The CDR3 runs to 17 residues. CDR1 and CDR2 (germline): KGHSH, LQKENI. J lost 4 bases, V lost 4 bases, and 11 bases had no gene match. The CDR3 region is CASSHTTPDRGLYGYTF. The CDR3 nucleotides are TGTGCCAGCTCACATACGACTCCGGACAGGGGGCTCTATGGCTACACCTTC.

This chain uses TRBV29-1 with TRBJ2-3; D is uncertain. CDR1 and CDR2 (germline): SQVTM, ANQGSEA. V shed 2 bases and J shed 5 bases, with 5 bases lying between them. CDR3 length equals 11 residues. The CDR3 DNA reads as TGCAGCGTTGAAAGTAGAGATACGCAGTATTTT. Amino acids: CSVESRDTQYF.

The chain carries TRBV7-2 and TRBJ2-4; D might be TRBD2 (5 bases). Trimming stripped 5 bases from V and 2 bases from J, with 10 bases between. The CDR3 sequence is 14 residues long. Germline V gene lookup returns CDR1 SGHTA and CDR2 FQGNSA. CDR3 DNA: TGTGCCAGCAGCATCGGGGAGACCAAAAACATTCAGTACTTC. Protein sequence: CASSIGETKNIQYF.

V usage is TRBV10-1 and J usage is TRBJ1-5; maybe TRBD1 (5 bases). The CDR3 length is 14 residues. Trimming stripped 2 bases from V and 4 bases from J, with 9 bases between. Germline lookup yields CDR1 WNHNN and CDR2 SYGVQD (reference sequence). The CDR3 sequence: CASSEQGPNQPQHF. Here the CDR3 DNA reads TGCGCCAGCAGTGAGCAGGGCCCTAATCAGCCCCAGCATTTT.

This clone was observed once. The V and J genes are TRBV10-1 and TRBJ1-2; TRBD1 is a possible D gene (5 bases). CDR1 and CDR2 from the germline V gene are WNHNN and SYGVQD (reference sequence). Deletions cut 3 bases from V and 1 base from J, with 9 bases between. CDR3 length equals 14 residues. The CDR3 DNA is TGCGCCAGCAGTGATCGGGGACTTAACTATGGCTACACCTTC. Its protein product is CASSDRGLNYGYTF.

The chain joins TRBV28 to TRBJ1-2, with D tentatively TRBD1 (5 bases). CDR1 is MDHEN and CDR2 is SYDVKM in the germline V gene. Trimming cost V 8 bases and J 4 bases, with 14 bases left between them. This CDR3 has 13 residues. The CDR3 reads CASLSGLAYGYTF. The DNA of the CDR3 is TGTGCCAGCCTTTCAGGGTTAGCCTATGGCTACACCTTC.

CDR3 residues: CATSGGGERQEQFF. The DNA of the CDR3 is TGTGCCACCAGTGGAGGGGGGGAGAGACAAGAGCAGTTCTTC. The rearrangement links TRBV24-1 to TRBJ2-1; the D gene is possibly TRBD2 (7 bases). The CDR3 runs to 14 residues. V was trimmed by 5 bases and J by 10 bases, leaving 17 bases between them. Germline CDR1 reads KGHDR; CDR2 reads SFDVKD.

This chain connects TRBV6-1 to TRBJ1-5; D is ambiguous. The CDR3 consists of 12 residues. The germline V and J ends were trimmed by 2 bases and 11 bases, with 10 bases remaining between them. Germline CDR1 and CDR2: MNHNS and SASEGT. CDR3 sequence (DNA): TGTGCCAGCAGTGAAACTCGCTTGGCCCAGCATTTT. The encoded protein is CASSETRLAQHF.

The sample holds one count of this clone. The chain employs TRBV3-1 (or the pseudogene TRBV3-2) and TRBJ1-2; no clear D. From germline, CDR1 is LGHDT and CDR2 YNNKEL (reference sequence). This CDR3 is 14 amino acids long. V was cut by 0 bases and J by 2 bases, with 7 bases left in between. The CDR3 region has the DNA TGTGCCAGCAGCCAAGAAGAGGGAAACTATGGCTACACCTTC. Encoded protein: CASSQEEGNYGYTF.

V is TRBV7-8 and J is TRBJ1-6, with a tentative D call TRBD1 (5 bases). There are 14 residues in the CDR3. Germline loops: CDR1 SGHVS, CDR2 FQNEAQ. V gave up 3 bases and J gave up 10 bases, with 13 bases separating them. CDR3 sequence reads: CASSLGGVRSPLHF. The CDR3 region has the DNA TGTGCCAGCAGCTTGGGAGGGGTAAGATCACCCCTCCACTTT.

The chain has TRBV6-5 and TRBJ1-2; 7 positions agree with TRBD1. Trimming at V came to 8 bases and at J to 3 bases, leaving 3 bases not matched to a gene. Germline CDR1 reads MNHEY; CDR2 reads SVGAGI. This CDR3 is 12 amino acids long. This CDR3 reads CASQGVDYGYTF. In DNA form, the CDR3 reads TGTGCCAGCCAGGGGGTAGACTATGGCTACACCTTC.

The V call is TRBV5-3, the J call TRBJ1-4, with D tentatively TRBD1 (5 bases). TRBV5-3 is treated as an ORF (open reading frame) with a function not yet certain. The CDR3 has 17 residues. Trimming left V 4 bases short and J 8 bases short, with 24 bases between. Written as DNA, the CDR3 is TGTGCCAGAAGCGGCTCAGGGATGGTGGAAACGGAAGAAAAACTGTTTTTT. Protein sequence: CARSGSGMVETEEKLFF.

The V and J genes are TRBV7-2 and TRBJ1-1; a weak D match, TRBD1 (5 bases). The CDR3 runs 12 residues. V lost 5 bases, J lost 11 bases, and 15 bases lay in between. Per the germline V gene, CDR1 is SGHTA and CDR2 is FQGNSA. This chain's CDR3 is CASSRDLGRAFF. Written as DNA, the CDR3 is TGTGCCAGCAGCCGGGACCTAGGGAGGGCTTTCTTT.

The chain recombines TRBV28 with TRBJ1-5; weak D call: TRBD1 (6 bases). Trimming pared 6 bases from V and 2 bases from J, leaving 14 bases between. Germline CDR1 MDHEN, CDR2 SYDVKM. The CDR3 is made up of 15 amino acids. CDR3 sequence (DNA): TGTGCCAGCAGGACACAGGGTTCGGGCAATCAGCCCCAGCATTTT. This translates into CASRTQGSGNQPQHF.

The chain employs TRBV10-3 and TRBJ2-1; 13 bases map to TRBD2. Germline trimming cut 0 bases from V and 3 bases from J; bases unmatched to any gene: 23. The CDR3 length is 24 residues. Per germline, CDR1 ENHRY and CDR2 SYGVKD. Here the CDR3 reads CAISESIFSRLAGGALRGYNEQFF. The CDR3 region has the DNA TGTGCCATCAGTGAGTCGATTTTTTCCCGACTAGCGGGGGGAGCTTTACGCGGCTACAATGAGCAGTTCTTC.

V is TRBV7-2 and J is TRBJ1-2; no clear D. V lost 5 bases and J lost 5, with 12 bases in between. The CDR3 sequence is 13 residues long. Germline V gives CDR1 SGHTA, CDR2 FQGNSA. This CDR3 reads CASSEGPQYGYTF. CDR3 sequence (DNA): TGTGCCAGCAGCGAGGGCCCACAATATGGCTACACCTTC.

The chain employs TRBV5-8 and TRBJ2-1; D is ambiguous. V was shortened by 1 base and J by 3 bases, with 5 bases between the two germline ends. The CDR3 covers 13 residues. Germline loops: CDR1 SGHTS, CDR2 YDEGEE. CDR3 region: CASSLNYYNEQFF. CDR3 sequence (DNA): TGTGCCAGCAGCTTGAACTACTACAATGAGCAGTTCTTC.

The J gene is TRBJ2-1, the V gene TRBV7-3; 11 bases map to TRBD1. This CDR3 is built from 15 residues. Germline trimming cut 4 bases from V and 2 bases from J; bases unmatched to any gene: 1. Germline-derived CDR1 and CDR2 are SGHTA and FQGTGA. The CDR3 nucleotides are TGTGCCAGCAGCTCGGGACAGGGGGCCTACAATGAGCAGTTCTTC. It codes for CASSSGQGAYNEQFF.

This clone was seen only a few times. V and J are TRBV2 and TRBJ2-7; 7 nucleotides align to TRBD2. V dropped 1 base and J dropped 0; count of bases not matched to a gene: 15. The CDR3 covers 19 residues. The V gene's germline CDR1 is SNHLY and CDR2 FYNNEI. The CDR3 is CASSEGLAAQVKVSYEQYV. The CDR3 nucleotides read TGTGCCAGCAGTGAAGGACTAGCAGCCCAAGTAAAAGTCTCCTACGAGCAGTACGTC.

The J gene is TRBJ1-2, the V gene TRBV30; D might be TRBD1 (5 bases). The CDR3 loop spans 13 amino acids. V shed 5 bases and J shed 6 bases, with 16 bases lying between them. The germline V gene has CDR1 GTSNPN and CDR2 SVGIG (reference sequence). The CDR3 here is CAWVSRAAHGYTF. Here the CDR3 DNA reads TGTGCCTGGGTATCCAGGGCCGCCCATGGCTACACCTTC.

The chain couples TRBV6-5 to TRBJ1-5; unclear D gene. Trimming removed 7 bases from V and 3 bases from J, with 10 bases in between. Germline assignment: CDR1 MNHEY and CDR2 SVGAGI. This CDR3 spans 13 amino acids. In nucleotides, the CDR3 is TGTGCCAGCATGGCGGGTTCCAATCAGCCCCAGCATTTT. It translates to CASMAGSNQPQHF.

V gene TRBV6-5 combines with J gene TRBJ1-2; no clear D gene. Germline V gene lookup returns CDR1 MNHEY and CDR2 SVGAGI. This CDR3 spans 12 amino acids. The ends were cut back, 6 bases at V and 0 bases at J, with 5 bases in the middle. The chain's CDR3 is CASSQTNYGYTF. In DNA, the CDR3 is TGTGCCAGCAGCCAAACTAACTATGGCTACACCTTC.

The J gene is TRBJ1-1, the V gene TRBV2; D call uncertain. The length of the CDR3 is 13 residues. Per the germline V gene, CDR1 is SNHLY and CDR2 is FYNNEI. V lost 6 bases to trimming and J lost 4 bases, with 12 bases between them. The CDR3 spells CASRAFMVTEAFF. The CDR3 DNA sequence: TGTGCCAGCAGGGCCTTTATGGTCACTGAAGCTTTCTTT.

The chain uses TRBV12-3 or TRBV12-4 and TRBJ1-2; D remains unclear. The V and J ends lost 8 bases and 2 bases respectively, with 12 bases between them. The length of the CDR3 is 13 residues. The CDR3: CASHLGNNYGYTF. CDR3 bases: TGTGCCAGCCATCTAGGAAACAACTATGGCTACACCTTC.

The chain uses TRBV13 and TRBJ2-3; 7 bases are a match to TRBD2. Germline CDR1 reads PRHDT; CDR2 reads FYEKMQ (reference sequence). The junction had 5 bases not matched to a gene; V was cut back by 5 bases and J by 9 bases. The CDR3 has 12 amino acids. CDR3 in amino acids: CASSRGTNTQYF. The CDR3 DNA reads as TGTGCCAGCAGCCGCGGGACTAACACGCAGTATTTT.

The chain employs TRBV28 and TRBJ2-1; 8 positions agree with TRBD1. Germline V gives CDR1 MDHEN, CDR2 SYDVKM. V shed 5 bases, J shed 6 bases, and the junction held 9 bases outside the gene matches. The CDR3 runs to 15 residues. Here the CDR3 DNA reads TGTGCCAGCAGTCCATCAAGACAGGGGAGCAATGAGCAGTTCTTC. This translates into CASSPSRQGSNEQFF.

The DNA for the CDR3 is TGCGCCAGCAGCTCAGGACAGCATACAGATACGCAGTATTTT. It specifies CASSSGQHTDTQYF. The V call is TRBV5-1, the J call TRBJ2-3, with D possibly matching TRBD1 (6 bases). This CDR3 region has 14 residues. The V and J ends lost 3 bases and 3 bases respectively, with 11 bases between them. The germline gives CDR1 SGHRS, CDR2 YFSETQ.

V gene TRBV18 combines with J gene TRBJ1-2; weak D call: TRBD1 (6 bases). Germline V lookup: CDR1 KGHSH, CDR2 LQKENI. Trimming removed 10 bases at V and 8 bases at J, with 23 bases between. CDR3 length: 14 residues. Written as DNA, the CDR3 is TGTGCCACCCCAGGGGTCGATGCGTCGGTAGGCTACACCTTC. It is translated as CATPGVDASVGYTF.

V is TRBV10-3 and J is TRBJ1-2; 7 bases line up with TRBD1. The V gene's germline CDR1 is ENHRY and CDR2 SYGVKD. Unmatched junction bases numbered 6, after V lost 3 bases and J lost 8 bases. The CDR3 consists of 13 residues. CDR3 nucleotide sequence: TGTGCCATCAGTGACAGGGGGAGTGGAGGCTACACCTTC. It is translated as CAISDRGSGGYTF.

V gene TRBV28 combines with J gene TRBJ2-7, with D perhaps matching TRBD2 (6 bases). V was shortened by 6 bases and J by 0 bases, with 15 bases between the two germline ends. Germline-derived CDR1 and CDR2 are MDHEN and SYDVKM. This CDR3 has 15 residues. In nucleotides, the CDR3 is TGTGCCAGCAGAGCCGAGGGGACTCGCTCCTACGAGCAGTACGTC. Translated, it gives CASRAEGTRSYEQYV.

The chain has TRBV6-6 and TRBJ2-1; 9 bases agree with TRBD1. In germline, CDR1 is MNHNY, CDR2 SVGAGI (reference sequence). This CDR3 has 15 residues. The V segment lost 2 bases and the J segment 1 base; nucleotides outside the gene matches: 0. The CDR3 DNA reads TGTGCCAGCAGTTACGGGACAGGGTCCTACAATGAGCAGTTCTTC. Translation: CASSYGTGSYNEQFF.

This clone was recorded once. The V gene is TRBV9, the J gene TRBJ2-1; 10 bases line up with TRBD2. J lost 3 bases, V lost 0 bases, and 6 bases had no gene match. Germline V gene sequence: CDR1 SGDLS, CDR2 YYNGEE. The CDR3 spans 17 residues. The chain's CDR3 is CASSVEIAGGLYNEQFF. Written as DNA, the CDR3 is TGTGCCAGCAGCGTAGAAATAGCGGGGGGACTCTACAATGAGCAGTTCTTC.